Each of the 3 T cell receptor beta chains below was sequenced from the same sample in a study of tumor and adjacent non-tumor tissue in lung cancer. No cell sorting was done before RNA was extracted from the tissue. Distant lung tissue was collected more than 3 cm away from the tumor edge. Three rounds of nested PCR, following a modified ARM-PCR protocol, produced the TCRbeta library. TCRdb analysed the multiplex PCR reads with MiXCR anew, one entry per CDR3 protein. The table includes about 86,000 distinct CDR3 sequences, more than 65% detected once. Sequences were obtained from distant non-tumor lung tissue. These receptors all come from a woman between 45 and 65 years old with non-small cell lung cancer.

Note on this clonotype: Just one base apart from a much larger clone, this may be a read error. The chain is built from TRBV7-2 and TRBJ2-3; no clear D gene. Germline CDR1 is SGHTA and CDR2 is FQGNSA. The CDR3 is made up of 15 amino acids. The chain's CDR3 is CASSLAPANTDMQYF. The CDR3 DNA sequence: TGTGCCAGCAGCTTAGCCCCCGCAAACACGGATATGCAGTATTTT.

Notes on this clonotype: The junction shows a germline mismatch at one end, possibly a read error. CDR3 nucleotide sequence: TGTACCAGCAGCCAAGTTCCGCGAAGACAAGAGACCCAGTACTTC. It translates to CTSSQVPRRQETQYF. V gene TRBV4-2 combines with J gene TRBJ2-5, with D unresolved. In germline, CDR1 is LGHNA, CDR2 YNFKEQ. The CDR3 is 15 residues long.

Of note for this clonotype: Relative to the germline gene, one junction end is altered; a read error may explain this. V gene TRBV29-1 combines with J gene TRBJ1-1; no definite D call. Germline loops: CDR1 SQVTM, CDR2 ANQGSEA. This CDR3 spans 12 amino acids. CDR3 sequence reads: CSASRMNNEAFF. CDR3 nucleotide sequence: TGCAGCGCCAGCAGGATGAACAATGAAGCCTTCTTT.